This T cell receptor beta chain is from a study of T cell clusters in autoimmune cytopenias. Study-wide results and caveats: Primary autoimmune cytopenia patients appeared to lack physiological T cell clusters present in healthy donors.

Details on this clonotype: Its antigen is unknown.

TRB rearrangements were amplified by touch-down multiplex PCR with mixed TRB-A/B primers. TCRdb re-called the multiplex PCR reads and gives one entry per CDR3 protein, without DNA. The listing records more than 6,500 distinct CDR3 sequences. Germline V CDR1 and CDR2: DFQATT, SNEGSKA (reference sequence). This CDR3 has 14 amino acids. TRB was amplified from approximately 250 ng of peripheral blood genomic DNA per sample. The TCR originated in a human donor with an autoimmune cytopenia or autoimmune hepatitis (not recorded which). Input material: peripheral blood. This rearrangement joins TRBV20-1 to TRBJ2-1; the D call of TRBD1 rests on TCRdb alone, since no DNA is present to check it. Here the CDR3 reads CSAHTGQGGDEQFF.